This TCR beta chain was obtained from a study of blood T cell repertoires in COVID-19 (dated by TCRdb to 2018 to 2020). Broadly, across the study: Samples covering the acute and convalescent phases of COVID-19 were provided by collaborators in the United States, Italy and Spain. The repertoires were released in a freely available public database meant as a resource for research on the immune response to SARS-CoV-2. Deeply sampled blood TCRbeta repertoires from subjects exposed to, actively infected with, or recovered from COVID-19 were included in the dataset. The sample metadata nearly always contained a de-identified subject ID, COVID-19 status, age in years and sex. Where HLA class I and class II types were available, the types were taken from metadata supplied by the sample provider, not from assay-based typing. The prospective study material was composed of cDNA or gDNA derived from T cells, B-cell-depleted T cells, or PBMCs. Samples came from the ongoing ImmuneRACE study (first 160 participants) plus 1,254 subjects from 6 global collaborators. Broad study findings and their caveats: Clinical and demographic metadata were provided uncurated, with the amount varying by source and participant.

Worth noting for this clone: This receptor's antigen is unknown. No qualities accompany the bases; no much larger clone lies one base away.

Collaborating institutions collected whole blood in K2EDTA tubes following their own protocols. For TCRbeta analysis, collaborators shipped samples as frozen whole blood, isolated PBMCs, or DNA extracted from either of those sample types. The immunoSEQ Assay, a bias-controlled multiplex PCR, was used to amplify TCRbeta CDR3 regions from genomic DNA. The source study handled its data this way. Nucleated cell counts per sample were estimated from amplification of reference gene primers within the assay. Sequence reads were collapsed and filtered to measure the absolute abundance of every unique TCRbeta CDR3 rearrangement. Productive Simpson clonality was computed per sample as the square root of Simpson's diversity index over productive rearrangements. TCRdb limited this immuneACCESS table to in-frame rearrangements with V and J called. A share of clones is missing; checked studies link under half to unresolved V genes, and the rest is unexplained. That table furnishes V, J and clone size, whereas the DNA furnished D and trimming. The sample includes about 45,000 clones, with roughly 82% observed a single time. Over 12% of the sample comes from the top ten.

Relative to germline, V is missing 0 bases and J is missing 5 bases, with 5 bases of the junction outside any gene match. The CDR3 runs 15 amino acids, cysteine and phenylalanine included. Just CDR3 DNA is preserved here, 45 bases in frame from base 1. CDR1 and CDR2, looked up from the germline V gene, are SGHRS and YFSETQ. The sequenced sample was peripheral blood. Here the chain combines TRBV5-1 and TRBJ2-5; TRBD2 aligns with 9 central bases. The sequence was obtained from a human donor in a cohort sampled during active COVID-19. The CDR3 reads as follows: CASSLALAGIETQYF. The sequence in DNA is TGCGCCAGCAGCTTGGCCCTAGCGGGAATCGAGACCCAGTACTTC.